This passage covers 24 T cell receptor beta chains from one sample sequenced in a study of T cell responses to AZD1222 COVID-19 vaccine. The table came from immunoSEQ multiplex PCR; TCRdb's copy has only in-frame clones and leaves some out. Of about 110,000 clones detected, roughly nine tenths appear once; the ten largest clones hold 3.1%. The sample here was peripheral blood, taken on day 0 of MenACWY control vaccination. The receptors shown here come from an adult in good health.

Remarks on this clone: Mismatch with germline at one junction end may stem from a read error. The chain links TRBV7-3 to TRBJ2-7; 9 positions match TRBD1. The CDR3 totals 11 residues. Germline V gene lookup returns CDR1 SGHTA and CDR2 FQGTGA. The CDR3 sequence is CASSLGTGLHF. CDR3 DNA sequence: TGTGCCAGCAGCTTAGGGACAGGGTTGCACTTC.

The rearrangement links TRBV24-1 to TRBJ2-3, with 7 bases aligning to TRBD1. The CDR3 is made up of 13 amino acids. With 3 bases clipped from V and 11 bases from J, the junction kept 7 bases outside the gene matches. CDR1 and CDR2 from the germline V gene are KGHDR and SFDVKD. The CDR3 region is CATSDRDSARQYF. DNA of the CDR3: TGTGCCACCAGTGATCGGGACAGCGCGCGGCAGTATTTT.

The rearrangement joins TRBV19 to TRBJ2-1, with 15 bases matching TRBD2. The CDR3 is made up of 18 amino acids. Germline CDR1 is LNHDA and CDR2 is SQIVND (reference sequence). V shed 5 bases and J 7 bases; nucleotides not matched to a gene: 12. DNA for the CDR3: TGTGCCAGTAGTTTCCTTCGGACTAGCGGGGGGGCTAAAAATGAGCAGTTCTTC. It is translated as CASSFLRTSGGAKNEQFF.

This clone appeared once. This chain uses TRBV30 with TRBJ1-1, with 10 bases aligning to TRBD1. Germline values: CDR1 GTSNPN, CDR2 SVGIG (reference sequence). The CDR3 extends over 14 amino acids. The J segment lost 5 bases and the V segment lost 3 bases, leaving 6 bases of the junction unmatched. CDR3 bases: TGTGCCTGGAGGTGGGGGACAGGGGTGACTGAAGCTTTCTTT. It specifies CAWRWGTGVTEAFF.

This chain uses TRBV5-1 with TRBJ2-7; 8 bases match TRBD1. CDR1 and CDR2 (germline): SGHRS, YFSETQ. The trim removed 0 bases at V and 5 bases at J, leaving 4 bases unmatched. This CDR3 is built from 14 residues. The CDR3 reads CASSLEAGGNEQYF. Here the CDR3 DNA reads TGCGCCAGCAGCTTGGAGGCAGGGGGCAACGAGCAGTACTTC.

Comments on this clone: Other nucleotide sequences from this sample produce the same CDR3. The J gene is TRBJ1-1, the V gene TRBV6-4; D unresolved. Germline V gives CDR1 MRHNA, CDR2 SNTAGT. Trimming removed 5 bases at V and 0 bases at J, with 7 bases between. The CDR3 length is 13 residues. CDR3 loop: CASSREVNTEAFF. The CDR3 DNA reads TGTGCCAGCAGTCGCGAGGTGAACACTGAAGCTTTCTTT.

In the case of this clone: The same CDR3 arises from other DNA sequences in this sample as well. V is TRBV6-5 and J is TRBJ1-2, with D possibly matching TRBD1 (5 bases). Trimming removed 5 bases at V and 5 bases at J, with 6 bases between. Germline CDR1 is MNHEY and CDR2 is SVGAGI. The CDR3 contains 11 residues. Here the CDR3 DNA reads TGTGCCAGCAGTCAGGGATATGGCTACACCTTC. This gives the protein CASSQGYGYTF.

In DNA form, the CDR3 reads TGTGCCAGCAGCTTAGGGCTAGCGGCCCTCGCGCAGTACTTC. Encoded protein: CASSLGLAALAQYF. The chain combines TRBV7-3 with TRBJ2-7; TRBD2 matches 7 bases. Trimming removed 2 bases from V and 9 bases from J; junction bases left unmatched: 10. The germline CDR1 and CDR2 sequences are SGHTA and FQGTGA. This CDR3 contains 14 residues.

V usage is TRBV5-1 and J usage is TRBJ2-7, with 9 positions matching TRBD1. This CDR3 is 13 amino acids long. The junction had 5 bases not matched to a gene; V was cut back by 4 bases and J by 6 bases. CDR1 and CDR2 from the germline V gene are SGHRS and YFSETQ. This chain's CDR3 is CASSTGQGGEQYF. The CDR3 DNA sequence: TGCGCCAGCAGCACGGGACAGGGCGGCGAGCAGTACTTC.

This chain uses TRBV14 with TRBJ1-1; the match to TRBD1 covers 7 bases. CDR1 and CDR2 from the germline V gene are SGHDN and FVKESK. V was clipped by 2 bases and J by 4 bases; unmatched bases: 1. The CDR3 has 13 residues. The CDR3 sequence: CASSQQGGTEAFF. The CDR3 nucleotides read TGTGCCAGCAGCCAACAGGGGGGCACTGAAGCTTTCTTT.

The gene calls are TRBV30 and TRBJ2-5, with a weak D call TRBD2 (7 bases). CDR1 and CDR2 (germline): GTSNPN, SVGIG (reference sequence). The germline V and J ends were trimmed by 5 bases and 2 bases, with 12 bases remaining between them. The CDR3 contains 13 residues. DNA of the CDR3: TGTGCCTGGGGGGCGGGGGCTCAAGAGACCCAGTACTTC. As protein: CAWGAGAQETQYF.

The chain links TRBV7-8 to TRBJ2-7; D ambiguous. Trimming removed 5 bases at V and 5 bases at J, with 13 bases between. CDR3 length: 13 residues. Germline CDR1 and CDR2: SGHVS and FQNEAQ. CDR3 coding DNA: TGTGCCAGCAGCCGGGTTCTTGGGAACGAGCAGTACTTC. Protein product: CASSRVLGNEQYF.

This chain's CDR3 is CASSPGRGLLKFGYTF. DNA of the CDR3: TGTGCCAGCAGTCCAGGCAGGGGACTGCTGAAGTTCGGCTACACCTTC. V gene TRBV11-2 combines with J gene TRBJ1-2, with TRBD1 as a possible D gene (6 bases). Germline V gene sequence: CDR1 SGHAT, CDR2 FQNNGV. The V and J ends lost 6 bases and 8 bases respectively, with 25 bases between them. The CDR3 spans 16 residues.

The chain couples TRBV7-3 to TRBJ1-4, with D perhaps TRBD1 (6 bases). The CDR3 sequence is 16 residues long. CDR1 and CDR2 (germline): SGHTA, FQGTGA. V was trimmed by 1 base and J by 2 bases, leaving 11 bases between them. CDR3 sequence reads: CASSLKGGRTNEKLFF. CDR3 nucleotide sequence: TGTGCCAGCAGCTTAAAAGGGGGTCGTACTAATGAAAAACTGTTTTTT.

By share, this clone counts as large. This chain uses TRBV4-1 with TRBJ1-1, with D possibly being TRBD1 (6 bases). V gave up 3 bases and J gave up 0 bases, with 8 bases separating them. Germline V gene sequence: CDR1 MGHRA, CDR2 YSYEKL. The CDR3 runs 14 residues. Here the CDR3 DNA reads TGCGCCAGCAGCCACACAGGGCTGAACACTGAAGCTTTCTTT. Amino acids: CASSHTGLNTEAFF.

The chain links TRBV6-2 or TRBV6-3 to TRBJ1-1; D is ambiguous. The CDR3 spans 14 residues. Germline loops: CDR1 MNHEY, CDR2 SVGEGT. Trimming took off 6 bases at V and 3 bases at J, with 14 bases between the two ends. As DNA, the CDR3 is TGTGCCAGCAGCCGAGCTCCCGGGGACACTGAAGCTTTCTTT. Amino acid sequence: CASSRAPGDTEAFF.

This clone showed up just once. The chain employs TRBV19 and TRBJ1-1; D is perhaps TRBD1 (6 bases). The germline V gene encodes CDR1 LNHDA and CDR2 SQIVND (reference sequence). This CDR3 is 16 amino acids long. V was shortened by 6 bases and J by 3 bases, with 20 bases between the two germline ends. This chain's CDR3 is CASSEQQGPGDTEAFF. The CDR3 nucleotides read TGTGCCAGTAGCGAACAGCAGGGGCCAGGGGACACTGAAGCTTTCTTT.

This chain connects TRBV28 to TRBJ2-5; TRBD1 matches at 10 bases. Germline V lookup: CDR1 MDHEN, CDR2 SYDVKM. Unmatched junction bases numbered 9, after V lost 4 bases and J lost 4 bases. The CDR3 runs 16 residues. The CDR3 here is CASSSRTGGTRETQYF. CDR3 nucleotide sequence: TGTGCCAGCAGTTCAAGGACAGGGGGAACTCGAGAGACCCAGTACTTC. Full variable domain (rest looked up from reference TRBV28 and TRBJ2-5): DVKVTQSSRYLVKRTGEKVFLECVQDMDHENMFWYRQDPGLGLRLIYFSYDVKMKEKGDIPEGYSVSREKKERFSLILESASTNQTSMYLCASSSRTGGTRETQYFGPGTRLLVL.

V and J are TRBV6-2 or TRBV6-3 and TRBJ2-1, with D perhaps TRBD1 (5 bases). Germline V gene sequence: CDR1 MNHEY, CDR2 SVGEGT. There are 14 residues in the CDR3. Trimming removed 2 bases from V and 7 bases from J, with 12 bases in between. CDR3 sequence: CASSYRGGKNEQFF. The DNA for the CDR3 is TGTGCCAGCAGTTACAGGGGTGGGAAAAATGAGCAGTTCTTC.

This clone was detected once. The chain recombines TRBV5-4 with TRBJ2-7, with 9 bases that match TRBD1. CDR3 length: 14 amino acids. Germline-derived CDR1 and CDR2 are SGHNT and YYREEE (reference sequence). The V segment lost 4 bases and the J segment 2 bases; nucleotides outside the gene matches: 4. CDR3: CASSPRTGAYEQYF. In DNA, the CDR3 is TGTGCCAGCAGCCCGAGGACAGGGGCCTACGAGCAGTACTTC.

This chain connects TRBV7-9 to TRBJ1-1; weak D call: TRBD1 (5 bases). Germline V gene sequence: CDR1 SEHNR, CDR2 FQNEAQ (reference sequence). Trimming took off 11 bases at V and 1 base at J, with 14 bases between the two ends. The CDR3 is 13 residues long. The CDR3 DNA reads TGTGCCGGTGGGGCAGGACGGAACACTGAAGCTTTCTTT. Amino acids: CAGGAGRNTEAFF.

The chain has TRBV29-1 and TRBJ1-2; tentative D call: TRBD1 (5 bases). This CDR3 region has 14 residues. Germline CDR1 SQVTM, CDR2 ANQGSEA. V was cut by 5 bases and J by 0 bases, with 13 bases left in between. Written as DNA, the CDR3 is TGCAGCGTTTTAGGTCGAGGGGCTAACTATGGCTACACCTTC. Amino acids: CSVLGRGANYGYTF.

This rearrangement joins TRBV18 to TRBJ2-1; D unresolved. With 5 bases removed from V and 5 bases from J, the gap between germline ends came to 13 bases. In germline, CDR1 is KGHSH, CDR2 LQKENI. The length of the CDR3 is 14 residues. The CDR3 sequence: CASSTVAGDNEQFF. The CDR3 DNA reads as TGTGCCAGCTCAACGGTGGCAGGAGACAATGAGCAGTTCTTC.

V is TRBV11-2 and J is TRBJ1-5, with a tentative D call TRBD1 (5 bases). The length of the CDR3 is 15 residues. Trimming pared 0 bases from V and 7 bases from J, leaving 13 bases between. CDR1 and CDR2 (germline): SGHAT, FQNNGV. CDR3: CASSLDGQGGQPQHF. CDR3 nucleotide sequence: TGTGCCAGCAGCTTAGATGGGCAGGGCGGACAGCCCCAGCATTTT.